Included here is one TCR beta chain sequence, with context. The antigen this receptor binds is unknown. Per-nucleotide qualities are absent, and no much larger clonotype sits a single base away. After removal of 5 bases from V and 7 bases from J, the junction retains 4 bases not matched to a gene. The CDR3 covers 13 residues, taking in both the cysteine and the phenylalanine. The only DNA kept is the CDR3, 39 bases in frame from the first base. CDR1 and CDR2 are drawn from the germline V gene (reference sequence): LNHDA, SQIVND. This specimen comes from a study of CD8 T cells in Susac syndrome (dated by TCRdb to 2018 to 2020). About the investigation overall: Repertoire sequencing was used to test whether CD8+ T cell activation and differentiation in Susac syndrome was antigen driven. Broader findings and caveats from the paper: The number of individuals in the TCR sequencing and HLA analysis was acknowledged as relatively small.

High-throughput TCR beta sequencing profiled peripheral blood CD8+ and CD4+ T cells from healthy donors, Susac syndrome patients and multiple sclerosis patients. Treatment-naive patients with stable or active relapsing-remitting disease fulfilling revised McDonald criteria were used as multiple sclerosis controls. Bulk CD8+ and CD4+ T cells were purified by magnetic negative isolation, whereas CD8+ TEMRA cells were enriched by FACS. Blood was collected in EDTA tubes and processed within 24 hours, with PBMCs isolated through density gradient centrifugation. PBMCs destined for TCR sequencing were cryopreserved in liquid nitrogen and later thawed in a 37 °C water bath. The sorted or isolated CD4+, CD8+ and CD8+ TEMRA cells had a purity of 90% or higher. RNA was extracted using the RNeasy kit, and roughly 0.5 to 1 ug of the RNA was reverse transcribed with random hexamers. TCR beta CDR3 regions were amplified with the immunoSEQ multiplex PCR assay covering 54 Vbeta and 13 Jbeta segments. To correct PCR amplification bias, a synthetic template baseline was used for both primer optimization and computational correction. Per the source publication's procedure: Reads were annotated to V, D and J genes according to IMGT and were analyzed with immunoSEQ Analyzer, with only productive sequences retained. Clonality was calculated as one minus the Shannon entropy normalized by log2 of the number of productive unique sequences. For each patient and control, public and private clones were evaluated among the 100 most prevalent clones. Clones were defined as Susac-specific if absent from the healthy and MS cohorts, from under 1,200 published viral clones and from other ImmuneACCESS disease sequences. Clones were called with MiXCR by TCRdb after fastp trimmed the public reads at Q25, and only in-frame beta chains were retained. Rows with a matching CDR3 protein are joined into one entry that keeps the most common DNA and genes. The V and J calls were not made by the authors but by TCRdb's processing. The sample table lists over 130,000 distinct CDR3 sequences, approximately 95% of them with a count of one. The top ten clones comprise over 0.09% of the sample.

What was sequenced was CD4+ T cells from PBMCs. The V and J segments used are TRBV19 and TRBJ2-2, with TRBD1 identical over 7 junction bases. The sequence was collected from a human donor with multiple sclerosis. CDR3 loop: CASSWTGRGELFF. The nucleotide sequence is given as TGTGCCAGTAGTTGGACAGGCCGCGGGGAGCTGTTTTTT.